The 15 T cell receptor beta chains in this list originate from one sample, sequenced in a study of cytomegalovirus exposure and HLA in healthy donors. The PCR had 60 Vbeta and 13 Jbeta primers. Repertoires were generated with immunoSEQ multiplex PCR, while TCRdb's copy carries only in-frame clones and drops some. The sample consists of roughly 180,000 clones, approximately 80% of them appearing once. Source material: PBMCs. These receptors were obtained from a woman aged 50 to 60 in good health and CMV-seropositive.

The rearrangement joins TRBV7-2 to TRBJ2-2, with D possibly being TRBD1 (5 bases). Per the germline V gene, CDR1 is SGHTA and CDR2 is FQGNSA. The CDR3 loop spans 16 amino acids. V was cut by 1 base and J by 4 bases, with 13 bases left in between. CDR3 bases: TGTGCCAGCAGCTTAGTAGTGGGAAGGGGCACCGGGGAGCTGTTTTTT. It specifies CASSLVVGRGTGELFF.

The V call is TRBV15, the J call TRBJ2-5; TRBD1 is a possible D gene (6 bases). Germline V lookup: CDR1 LNHNV, CDR2 YYDKDF (reference sequence). The CDR3 contains 15 residues. V lost 3 bases, J lost 12 bases, and 23 bases lay in between. This CDR3 is CATSSSTMGWDTEYF. The CDR3 coding sequence is TGTGCCACCAGCAGTTCAACGATGGGGTGGGACACCGAGTACTTC.

The chain combines TRBV11-1 with TRBJ1-2, with TRBD1 matching 10 bases. The germline V gene encodes CDR1 SGHAT and CDR2 FQDESV (reference sequence). The V gene end was trimmed by 5 bases and the J gene end by 4 bases; junction bases not matched to a gene: 7. This CDR3 is 15 amino acids long. CDR3: CASSPGQGMGYGYTF. DNA of the CDR3: TGTGCCAGCAGCCCGGGACAGGGGATGGGCTATGGCTACACCTTC.

The chain is built from TRBV27 and TRBJ2-7; TRBD2 aligns across 7 bases. The V gene's germline CDR1 is MNHEY and CDR2 SMNVEV (reference sequence). J gave up 5 bases and V 4 bases, and 5 bases lay outside the gene matches. The CDR3 has 13 residues. Here the CDR3 reads CASSSGGLDEQYF. The CDR3 region has the DNA TGTGCCAGCAGTTCGGGAGGCCTTGACGAGCAGTACTTC.

The chain recombines TRBV19 with TRBJ1-1, with 7 bases aligning to TRBD1. This CDR3 has 14 amino acids. CDR1 LNHDA and CDR2 SQIVND come from the germline V gene (reference sequence). Unmatched junction bases numbered 4, after V lost 5 bases and J lost 1 base. The CDR3 coding sequence is TGTGCCAGTAGTCCCGGGACAGCGAACACTGAAGCTTTCTTT. This sequence encodes CASSPGTANTEAFF.

The chain combines TRBV7-2 with TRBJ2-7; 10 bases agree with TRBD1. Germline CDR1 is SGHTA and CDR2 is FQGNSA. CDR3 length equals 18 residues. Trimming at V came to 5 bases and at J to 0 bases, leaving 13 bases not matched to a gene. The CDR3 is CASSLRARGQGNSYEQYF. The CDR3 nucleotides read TGTGCCAGCAGCCTCCGGGCCAGGGGACAGGGGAACTCCTACGAGCAGTACTTC.

This chain connects TRBV2 to TRBJ1-5; a possible D gene is TRBD1 (5 bases). This CDR3 contains 15 residues. CDR1 is SNHLY, CDR2 FYNNEI, per germline. Trimming cost V 7 bases and J 6 bases, with 19 bases left between them. The CDR3 sequence is CASTEARVGGQPQHF. In DNA form, the CDR3 reads TGTGCCAGCACCGAGGCCAGGGTCGGGGGTCAGCCCCAGCATTTT.

This clone came up once. Other DNA sequences in the same sample also yield this CDR3. The chain couples TRBV30 to TRBJ2-3, with D possibly being TRBD1 (6 bases). The CDR3 loop spans 14 amino acids. Deletions cut 0 bases from V and 1 base from J, with 8 bases between. Germline values: CDR1 GTSNPN, CDR2 SVGIG (reference sequence). The CDR3 sequence: CAWSVTGRTDTQYF. The CDR3 DNA reads TGTGCCTGGAGTGTTACAGGGCGCACAGATACGCAGTATTTT.

J is TRBJ2-1 and V is TRBV29-1; D possibly corresponds to TRBD2 (5 bases). Germline V lookup: CDR1 SQVTM, CDR2 ANQGSEA. The CDR3 is made up of 12 amino acids. Trimming stripped 6 bases from V and 6 bases from J, with 12 bases between. CDR3 sequence (DNA): TGCAGCGTCCCCGACTATGGCAATGAGCAGTTCTTC. Its translation: CSVPDYGNEQFF.

On this clone: This same CDR3 is encoded by further DNA sequences in the sample. This rearrangement joins TRBV9 to TRBJ2-2; 9 bases align to TRBD2. The CDR3 extends over 15 amino acids. Germline loops: CDR1 SGDLS, CDR2 YYNGEE. Trimming cost V 3 bases and J 3 bases; bases outside gene matches: 3. The CDR3 sequence: CASSGSGGYTGELFF. The CDR3 DNA follows: TGTGCCAGCAGCGGTAGCGGGGGCTACACCGGGGAGCTGTTTTTT. Full variable domain (outside the CDR3, taken from reference TRBV9 and TRBJ2-2): DSGVTQTPKHLITATGQRVTLRCSPRSGDLSVYWYQQSLDQGLQFLIQYYNGEERAKGNILERFSAQQFPDLHSELNLSSLELGDSALYFCASSGSGGYTGELFFGEGSRLTVL.

The chain has TRBV5-1 and TRBJ2-3; D ambiguous. The CDR3 loop spans 17 amino acids. From germline, CDR1 is SGHRS and CDR2 YFSETQ. The germline V and J ends were trimmed by 0 bases and 2 bases, with 16 bases remaining between them. CDR3 DNA: TGCGCCAGCAGCTTGGCCGGTTCCTTTCCCCTCACAGATACGCAGTATTTT. Encoded protein: CASSLAGSFPLTDTQYF.

This chain joins TRBV4-1 and TRBJ2-1, with D maybe TRBD2 (5 bases). The CDR3 spans 14 residues. The ends were cut back, 4 bases at V and 3 bases at J, with 10 bases in the middle. CDR1 is MGHRA, CDR2 YSYEKL, per germline. The DNA for the CDR3 is TGCGCCAGCAGCCCGGACTTGAACTACAATGAGCAGTTCTTC. It is translated as CASSPDLNYNEQFF.

This sequence joins TRBV5-4 and TRBJ2-2; 12 bases are a match to TRBD2. Germline V gene lookup returns CDR1 SGHNT and CDR2 YYREEE (reference sequence). The CDR3 spans 17 residues. V lost 0 bases to trimming and J lost 8 bases; unmatched junction nucleotides: 8. The CDR3 sequence: CASSLGLAGVNTGELFF. The CDR3 nucleotides are TGTGCCAGCAGCTTGGGACTAGCGGGAGTTAATACAGGGGAGCTGTTTTTT.

Here the CDR3 reads CASSLETGLDKSDTQYF. The DNA of the CDR3 is TGCGCCAGCAGCTTGGAAACCGGACTAGACAAATCAGATACGCAGTATTTT. The chain has TRBV5-1 and TRBJ2-3; TRBD2 matches 7 bases. The CDR3 consists of 17 residues. CDR1 SGHRS and CDR2 YFSETQ come from the germline V gene. J was trimmed by 4 bases and V by 0 bases; bases with no gene match: 11.

The chain couples TRBV7-9 to TRBJ1-2; D ambiguous. The V end lost 2 bases, the J end lost 6 bases, and 19 bases lay between the germline ends. The CDR3 runs to 16 residues. The germline V gene encodes CDR1 SEHNR and CDR2 FQNEAQ (reference sequence). In DNA form, the CDR3 reads TGTGCCAGCAGCTTACACGCGGCAGCCCCTCGGCATGGCTACACCTTC. It codes for CASSLHAAAPRHGYTF.